This section outlines one T cell receptor beta chain sequence together with its context. What it recognizes is unknown. The data stem from a study of T cell repertoires in cytomegalovirus infection. Turning to the study itself: Shared public TCR beta signatures pointed to both CMV infection and a matching HLA type.

Germline V gene data show CDR1 as MNHNS and CDR2 as SASEGT. CDR3 length: 18 residues. V lost 5 bases and J lost 4, with 26 bases in between. Whole-study findings and limits: Carriers of CMV and the relevant HLA type were discriminated by public TCR beta frequency. In two of eight donors, the top clonotype was HLA-C-restricted CMV-specific.

Each CDR3 protein is one row after TCRdb ran MiXCR on the reads. Among some 400,000 distinct CDR3 sequences listed, about a third were seen once. J is TRBJ2-5 and V is TRBV6-1, with D possibly matching TRBD2 (5 bases). The source of this sequence is a human donor in good health (CMV status not recorded). Some clones in this sample may be carry-over from other donors' samples. The sample was PBMCs. The CDR3 DNA sequence: TGTGCCAGCAGTTTGAGGCGCGGCCCGAAGCGAGCGGTAGAGACCCAGTACTTC. It encodes CASSLRRGPKRAVETQYF.